The next 25 T cell receptor beta chains were all read from a single sample in a study of sequential checkpoint blockade in melanoma. Here immunoSEQ multiplex PCR was the method, and the copy in TCRdb shows in-frame clones only, minus some. The repertoire holds roughly 20,000 clones, with about 69% as singletons. The treatment denotes: randomized to nivolumab then ipilimumab (arm A) or the reverse (arm B). This specimen was tumor tissue (inferred from file names), taken from a patient given nivolumab and ipilimumab in sequence. These receptors all stem from a human donor with melanoma.

The rearrangement uses TRBV14 and TRBJ1-1; D is unclear. The CDR3 is 13 amino acids. CDR1 is SGHDN and CDR2 is FVKESK in the germline V gene. Trimming removed 7 bases at V and 1 base at J, with 10 bases between. The CDR3, as DNA: TGTGCCAGCAACGCAAGGAGGAACACTGAAGCTTTCTTT. Its translation is CASNARRNTEAFF.

This clone was detected only once. The chain is built from TRBV29-1 and TRBJ2-7; 10 bases are a match to TRBD2. Germline assignment: CDR1 SQVTM and CDR2 ANQGSEA. There are 15 residues in the CDR3. V gave up 5 bases and J gave up 2 bases; unmatched junction bases: 9. For the CDR3, the DNA is TGCAGCGTTCAAGGACTAGCGGAAGGTCCCTACGAGCAGTACTTC. Protein sequence: CSVQGLAEGPYEQYF.

V usage is TRBV5-1 and J usage is TRBJ2-7, with TRBD1 matching over 7 bases. Germline V gene sequence: CDR1 SGHRS, CDR2 YFSETQ. V dropped 4 bases and J dropped 0; count of bases not matched to a gene: 4. The CDR3 length is 14 residues. The CDR3, as DNA: TGCGCCAGCAGCCAGGGGGACAGCTCCTACGAGCAGTACTTC. It translates to CASSQGDSSYEQYF.

This clone occurred once. The CDR3 here is CASSIPVLGNEQFF. Here the CDR3 DNA reads TGTGCCAGTAGTATCCCAGTTCTGGGCAATGAGCAGTTCTTC. The genes are TRBV19 and TRBJ2-1; D gene uncertain. Germline values: CDR1 LNHDA, CDR2 SQIVND (reference sequence). The CDR3 is 14 residues long. Trimming left V 3 bases short and J 6 bases short, with 12 bases between.

This clone was picked up a small number of times. The CDR3, as DNA: TGTGCCAGCAGTCAGTCGAACACCGGGGAGCTGTTTTTT. Protein product: CASSQSNTGELFF. This chain connects TRBV28 to TRBJ2-2; no firm D call. The CDR3 covers 13 residues. CDR1 is MDHEN, CDR2 SYDVKM, per germline. V was trimmed by 5 bases and J by 0 bases, leaving 4 bases between them.

This clone is a singleton in its sample. V is TRBV19 and J is TRBJ1-1; possibly TRBD1 for D (6 bases). Germline CDR1 LNHDA, CDR2 SQIVND (reference sequence). Deletions cut 10 bases from V and 0 bases from J, with 18 bases between. There are 15 residues in the CDR3. The chain's CDR3 is CATLGRGHLNTEAFF. The CDR3 DNA sequence: TGTGCCACCTTGGGTAGGGGACACTTGAACACTGAAGCTTTCTTT. The entire variable domain, with the rest obtained from reference TRBV19 and TRBJ1-1, is as follows: DGGITQSPKYLFRKEGQNVTLSCEQNLNHDAMYWYRQDPGQGLRLIYYSQIVNDFQKGDIAEGYSVSREKKESFPLTVTSAQKNPTAFYLCATLGRGHLNTEAFFGQGTRLTVV.

The genes are TRBV10-2 and TRBJ1-5; tentatively, D is TRBD1 (6 bases). The CDR3 covers 13 residues. Germline loops: CDR1 WSHSY, CDR2 SAAADI. V lost 2 bases, J lost 9 bases, and 11 bases lay in between. The CDR3 is CASSEGTGMPQHF. The DNA of the CDR3 is TGCGCCAGCAGTGAGGGTACAGGGATGCCCCAGCATTTT.

A few counts support this clone. The rearrangement uses TRBV7-6 and TRBJ2-5; 14 positions agree with TRBD2. V shed 3 bases, J shed 7 bases, and the junction held 7 bases outside the gene matches. The CDR3 is 16 amino acids. Per germline, CDR1 SGHVS and CDR2 FNYEAQ. CDR3 loop: CASSLTSGRAKGTQYF. DNA of the CDR3: TGTGCCAGCAGCTTGACTAGCGGGAGGGCGAAGGGGACCCAGTACTTC.

The CDR3 DNA sequence: TGCGCCAGCAGCCAGGCCCGGGTCCTATCCACAGATACGCAGTATTTT. This codes for CASSQARVLSTDTQYF. The rearrangement joins TRBV1 to TRBJ2-3; the D call TRBD2 from the table was never checked on the DNA. TRBV1 is a listed pseudogene. The CDR3 loop spans 16 amino acids.

V and J are TRBV18 and TRBJ2-3; the match to TRBD2 covers 8 bases. V lost 5 bases, J lost 4 bases, and 14 bases stayed unmatched. The CDR3 is 17 residues long. Germline lookup yields CDR1 KGHSH and CDR2 LQKENI. CDR3 coding DNA: TGTGCCAGCTCATCGACCCTCGGGGCGGGAGGCGCAGATACGCAGTATTTT. Encoded protein: CASSSTLGAGGADTQYF.

This clone appeared a few times. The V and J genes are TRBV28 and TRBJ2-7; 10 nucleotides agree with TRBD2. The CDR3 sequence is 14 residues long. CDR1 is MDHEN and CDR2 is SYDVKM in the germline V gene. Trimming cost V 6 bases and J 7 bases; bases outside gene matches: 9. DNA for the CDR3: TGTGCCAGCAGCAGAGCGGGAGGGCGGTGGGAGCAGTACTTC. Translating gives CASSRAGGRWEQYF.

This chain connects TRBV14 to TRBJ2-7; D ambiguous. Trimming took off 3 bases at V and 4 bases at J, with 4 bases between the two ends. Germline V gives CDR1 SGHDN, CDR2 FVKESK. This CDR3 contains 11 residues. CDR3 in amino acids: CASSHTYEQYF. CDR3 bases: TGTGCCAGCAGCCATACGTACGAGCAGTACTTC.

V is TRBV7-2 and J is TRBJ2-1; 9 bases line up with TRBD1. The CDR3 contains 14 residues. The germline V gene has CDR1 SGHTA and CDR2 FQGNSA. The junction had 4 bases not matched to a gene; V was cut back by 3 bases and J by 7 bases. CDR3 DNA sequence: TGTGCCAGCAGCTTGAGGGGACAGGGAAATGAGCAGTTCTTC. Translating gives CASSLRGQGNEQFF.

V is TRBV28 and J is TRBJ1-4; maybe TRBD1 (6 bases). The CDR3 has 15 amino acids. Trimming shortened V by 5 bases and J by 8 bases, and 18 bases separated the two germline ends. The germline CDR1 and CDR2 sequences are MDHEN and SYDVKM. CDR3 nucleotides: TGTGCCAGCAGTCTCAAAGCCGGGACACCAGAAAAACTGTTTTTT. This sequence encodes CASSLKAGTPEKLFF.

This clone was recorded only once. The V gene is TRBV29-1, the J gene TRBJ1-1; D remains ambiguous. Germline V gene data show CDR1 as SQVTM and CDR2 as ANQGSEA. This CDR3 is 12 amino acids long. Trimming removed 5 bases from V and 4 bases from J, with 11 bases in between. CDR3 loop: CSVLTTFTEAFF. Written as DNA, the CDR3 is TGCAGCGTTCTAACTACTTTCACTGAAGCTTTCTTT.

The chain recombines TRBV5-1 with TRBJ2-7; the D call may be TRBD1 or TRBD2 (5 bases each). This CDR3 comprises 15 residues. Germline loops: CDR1 SGHRS, CDR2 YFSETQ. V lost 1 base to trimming and J lost 7 bases, with 18 bases between them. CDR3 bases: TGCGCCAGCAGCTTGAGAGGGACCGCCTCGGGTGAGCAGTACTTC. Translating gives CASSLRGTASGEQYF.

V usage is TRBV28 and J usage is TRBJ1-2; D is unresolved. The CDR3 is made up of 13 amino acids. Trimming left V 3 bases short and J 4 bases short, with 9 bases between. The germline gives CDR1 MDHEN, CDR2 SYDVKM. The CDR3 protein is CASSFNSPYGYTF. The CDR3 nucleotides are TGTGCCAGCAGTTTTAACAGCCCCTATGGCTACACCTTC.

This clone appeared a single time. The DNA of the CDR3 is TGTGCCAGTAGTATTCAGGCGGGAGGTTCCTACAATGAGCAGTTCTTC. Protein: CASSIQAGGSYNEQFF. The chain links TRBV19 to TRBJ2-1, with 8 bases matching TRBD2. V was pared by 3 bases and J by 1 base, with 5 bases of the junction left unmatched. Germline lookup yields CDR1 LNHDA and CDR2 SQIVND (reference sequence). This CDR3 contains 16 residues.

The CDR3 coding sequence is TGTGCCAGCTCACCAGGCACTAGCGGGAGGGAGCAGTTCTTC. Protein product: CASSPGTSGREQFF. The genes are TRBV18 and TRBJ2-1, with 12 bases identical to TRBD2. The CDR3 spans 14 residues. The trim removed 2 bases at V and 10 bases at J, leaving 3 bases unmatched. From germline, CDR1 is KGHSH and CDR2 LQKENI.

This CDR3 reads CASTGTGGTMGQFF. The CDR3 nucleotides read TGTGCCAGCACCGGGACAGGGGGTACAATGGGGCAGTTCTTC. The chain recombines TRBV13 with TRBJ2-1; 11 bases are a match to TRBD1. Per germline, CDR1 PRHDT and CDR2 FYEKMQ (reference sequence). The J segment lost 12 bases and the V segment lost 7 bases, leaving 11 bases of the junction unmatched. The CDR3 is 14 residues long.

The CDR3 region has the DNA TGTGCCAGCAGTTACTCGGGGGTGGGAAGCCTGGATACGCAGTATTTT. This sequence encodes CASSYSGVGSLDTQYF. The chain recombines TRBV6-8 with TRBJ2-3; the D call may be TRBD1 or TRBD2 (5 bases each). CDR3 size: 16 residues. Germline V lookup: CDR1 MNHGY, CDR2 SAAAGT. V was shortened by 0 bases and J by 6 bases, with 16 bases between the two germline ends.

This clone showed up just once. V is TRBV9 and J is TRBJ1-4; D is unresolved. Germline CDR1 and CDR2: SGDLS and YYNGEE. The V end was cut by 5 bases, the J end by 8 bases, with 10 bases between. This CDR3 region has 12 residues. CDR3 in amino acids: CASRASGEKLFF. The CDR3 DNA reads as TGTGCCAGCAGGGCTAGTGGAGAAAAACTGTTTTTT.

This clone was picked up a small number of times. The gene calls are TRBV5-1 and TRBJ1-2; D may be TRBD1 (5 bases). This CDR3 spans 14 amino acids. The V gene's germline CDR1 is SGHRS and CDR2 YFSETQ. V was pared by 3 bases and J by 4 bases, with 13 bases between. The CDR3 is CASSSHGRAYGYTF. The DNA of the CDR3 is TGCGCCAGCAGCTCCCACGGCAGGGCCTATGGCTACACCTTC. Together with reference TRBV5-1 and TRBJ1-2, the CDR3 gives the full variable domain: KAGVTQTPRYLIKTRGQQVTLSCSPISGHRSVSWYQQTPGQGLQFLFEYFSETQRNKGNFPGRFSGRQFSNSRSEMNVSTLELGDSALYLCASSSHGRAYGYTFGSGTRLTVV.

The chain is built from TRBV5-1 and TRBJ2-7; no firm D call. Germline assignment: CDR1 SGHRS and CDR2 YFSETQ. CDR3 size: 14 residues. The ends were cut back, 0 bases at V and 9 bases at J, with 16 bases in the middle. The CDR3 nucleotides are TGCGCCAGCAGCTTGGTAGACGGGCCAAGCAGGCAGTACTTC. Amino acids: CASSLVDGPSRQYF.

The rearrangement links TRBV29-1 to TRBJ2-2; 7 bases align to TRBD1. CDR1 is SQVTM, CDR2 ANQGSEA, per germline. Losses at the gene ends were 6 bases for V and 6 bases for J; bases not matched to a gene: 7. This CDR3 region has 13 residues. Here the CDR3 reads CSVSTGMAGELFF. As DNA, the CDR3 is TGCAGCGTATCGACAGGGATGGCCGGGGAGCTGTTTTTT.